This T cell receptor (beta chain) is drawn from a study of graft-versus-host responses after intestinal transplantation. The V gene's germline CDR1 is SGHRS and CDR2 YFSETQ. V was trimmed by 0 bases and J by 0 bases, leaving 7 bases between them. The CDR3 is 14 residues long. Concerning this clone itself: Its antigen is as yet unknown.

Findings and limits, study-wide: There were GvH clones found in recipient marrow, and some of them appeared first in ileum or blood.

TCRdb's table, derived via immunoSEQ multiplex PCR, lists solely in-frame clones and lacks some. The sample consists of under 95,000 clones, around 92% of them appearing once. The TCR originated in a human donor who received an intestinal transplant. J is TRBJ2-7 and V is TRBV5-1, with D perhaps TRBD1 (5 bases). This material consisted of unstimulated CD8+ T cells sorted from spleen or lymph node cells, taken before intestinal transplant. CDR3 in DNA: TGCGCCAGCAGCTTGGGGGGCCCCTCCTACGAGCAGTACTTC. It specifies CASSLGGPSYEQYF.